This TCR beta chain was sequenced during a study of CD8+CD57+ T cells in acquired aplastic anemia (dated by TCRdb to between 2018 and 2020). Study-wide context: Extracted DNA from sorted CD4+ and CD8+ cells averaged around 3.5 ug, ranging from 0.2 to 27.4 ug. Healthy donor samples averaged approximately 10 million reads for CD4+ and fewer than 12 million for CD8+ cells. Study-level results and caveats: CD8+ Simpson's diversity did not differ significantly between patients and healthy controls (P=0.060). Fewer than 35 CD8+ CDR3 sequences were found to be shared between patients and controls, but these sequences appeared to be highly expressed in patients and within the immunodominant clones of the patients.

In regard to this clonotype: Its antigen is not yet known. Base qualities are not at hand, and no much larger clone is one base apart.

CDR1 and CDR2 (SGHKS, YYEKEE) derive from the germline V gene (reference sequence). V drops 1 base and J drops 5 bases, leaving 10 bases in between. From cysteine to phenylalanine, the CDR3 is 14 amino acids long. This entry keeps only the CDR3 DNA: 42 bases, framed from base 1. Genomic DNA was used as template for profiling of TCR beta VDJ combinations and CDR3 sequences. An Illumina HiSeq 2000 was used for TCR repertoire sequencing. As for how the authors treated the data: TRBV/TRBJ rearrangement plots, CDR3 size and DJ length profiles, and Simpson's diversity index were used to assess repertoires. The most abundant DNA sequence in the deep sequencing data was taken as the immunodominant clone. CDR3 amino acid sequences were checked for sharing between subjects and were compared against published repertoires and the VDJdb database. TCRdb trimmed the raw reads at Q25, called clones with MiXCR and kept productive beta chains. Each record represents a unique CDR3 protein, reported with the most common genes and DNA among its rows. The V and J calls come from TCRdb's annotation, not from the publication. The sample table records about 160,000 distinct CDR3 sequences; roughly 45% of these occur just once. The ten largest clones represent approximately 1% of the sample.

TCR repertoires of sorted CD4+ and CD8+ blood T cells from severe aplastic anemia patients and healthy subjects were deep-sequenced in the study. Ficoll-Paque density gradient centrifugation was used to isolate peripheral blood mononuclear cells. Before DNA extraction, CD4+ and CD8+ T cells were sorted with FACS or magnetic beads. Sequenced sample: sorted CD4+, CD8+, or CD8+CD57+ T cells (not recorded which) from PBMCs. The sequence came from a human donor in good health. The V and J segments used are TRBV5-5 and TRBJ1-5, and possibly TRBD1, on 5 matching bases. This receptor carries the CDR3 CASSLIQADQPQHF. Here is the DNA: TGTGCCAGCAGCTTGATACAGGCGGATCAGCCCCAGCATTTT.